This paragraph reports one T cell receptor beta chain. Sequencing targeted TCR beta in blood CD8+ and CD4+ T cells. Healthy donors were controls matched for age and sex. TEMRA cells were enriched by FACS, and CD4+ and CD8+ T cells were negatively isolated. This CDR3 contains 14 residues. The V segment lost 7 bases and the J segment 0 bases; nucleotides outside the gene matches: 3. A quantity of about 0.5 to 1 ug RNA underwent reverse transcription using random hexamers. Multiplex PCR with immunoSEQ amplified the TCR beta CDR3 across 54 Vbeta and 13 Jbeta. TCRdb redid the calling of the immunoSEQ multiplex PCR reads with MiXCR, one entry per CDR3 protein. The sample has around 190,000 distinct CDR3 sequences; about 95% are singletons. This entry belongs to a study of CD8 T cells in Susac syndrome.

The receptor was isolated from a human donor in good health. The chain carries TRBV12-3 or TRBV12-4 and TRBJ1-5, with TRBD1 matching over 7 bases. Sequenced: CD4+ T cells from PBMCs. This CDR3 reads CASIQGNSNQPQHF. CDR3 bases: TGTGCCAGCATACAGGGGAATAGCAATCAGCCCCAGCATTTT.